This T cell receptor beta chain is drawn from a study of identical twins. MiXCR, applied by TCRdb to the 5' RACE reads, yields one record per CDR3 protein. The data contain 1.5 million to 2 million distinct CDR3 sequences, around 29% of them singletons. Healthy Caucasians were all of the donors. A word on this clonotype: Relative to the germline gene, one junction end is altered; a read error may explain this.

This CDR3 comprises 16 residues. Germline V gene lookup returns CDR1 SEHNR and CDR2 FQNEAQ (reference sequence). The sequenced sample consisted of cord blood. This TCR came from a newborn girl in good health. J is TRBJ2-3 and V is TRBV7-9; 15 bases fit TRBD2. CDR3 bases: TGTGTCAGCAGCCCTCGGACTAGCGGGGGGGCAGATACGCAGTATTTT. It yields the protein CVSSPRTSGGADTQYF.